These 28 T cell receptor beta chains were all obtained from the same sample, sequenced in a study of sequential checkpoint blockade in melanoma. Treatment of the sample: randomized to nivolumab then ipilimumab (arm A) or the reverse (arm B). TCRdb's table, derived via immunoSEQ multiplex PCR, lists solely in-frame clones and lacks some. The sample consists of some 30,000 clones, 85% to 90% of them appearing once. This specimen consisted of CD8+ T cells sorted from blood (inferred from file names), obtained from a patient given nivolumab and ipilimumab in sequence. The receptor source for this set is a human donor with melanoma.

This clone has a single count. The chain combines TRBV9 with TRBJ2-1, with D possibly being TRBD2 (7 bases). The V gene's germline CDR1 is SGDLS and CDR2 YYNGEE. The CDR3 sequence is 16 residues long. V lost 3 bases and J lost 4, with 17 bases in between. The CDR3 DNA reads as TGTGCCAGCAGCGGGGGGGGGCTTGGATCATACAATGAGCAGTTCTTC. Protein: CASSGGGLGSYNEQFF.

The rearrangement uses TRBV7-9 and TRBJ2-1, with D tentatively TRBD2 (5 bases). The germline V and J ends were trimmed by 0 bases and 7 bases, with 16 bases remaining between them. The CDR3 has 16 amino acids. CDR1 SEHNR and CDR2 FQNEAQ come from the germline V gene (reference sequence). The CDR3 sequence: CASSLAFGERWNEQFF. The CDR3 coding sequence is TGTGCCAGCAGCTTAGCGTTCGGGGAGAGGTGGAATGAGCAGTTCTTC.

This rearrangement joins TRBV19 to TRBJ1-5; D is unresolved. CDR1 LNHDA and CDR2 SQIVND come from the germline V gene (reference sequence). V was cut by 6 bases and J by 0 bases, with 15 bases left in between. The CDR3 has 16 residues. The CDR3 coding sequence is TGTGCCAGTAGCGTAAAGAGGGCCAATAGCAATCAGCCCCAGCATTTT. Translated, it gives CASSVKRANSNQPQHF.

The chain couples TRBV10-3 to TRBJ2-1; tentative D call: TRBD2 (5 bases). The CDR3 is 15 amino acids. The V and J ends lost 2 bases and 2 bases respectively, with 10 bases between them. The V gene's germline CDR1 is ENHRY and CDR2 SYGVKD. CDR3 bases: TGTGCCATCAGTGAGAACGAGGGAGCCTACAATGAGCAGTTCTTC. This encodes CAISENEGAYNEQFF.

A single count supports this clone. The rearrangement uses TRBV6-6 and TRBJ1-4; 9 bases map to TRBD1. The V gene end was trimmed by 4 bases and the J gene end by 4 bases; junction bases not matched to a gene: 1. Germline V gene data show CDR1 as MNHNY and CDR2 as SVGAGI (reference sequence). There are 14 residues in the CDR3. The CDR3 loop reads CASSSTGGNEKLFF. CDR3 nucleotides: TGTGCCAGCAGTTCGACAGGGGGTAATGAAAAACTGTTTTTT.

The rearrangement links TRBV4-3 to TRBJ1-2, with 10 nucleotides matching TRBD1. J lost 4 bases, V lost 0 bases, and 11 bases had no gene match. Germline values: CDR1 LGHNA, CDR2 YSLEER. The CDR3 totals 18 residues. The CDR3 DNA is TGCGCCAGCAGCCAAGATCAGAGACAGGGGGCCTTAATCTATGGCTACACCTTC. Translation: CASSQDQRQGALIYGYTF.

The chain combines TRBV4-1 with TRBJ2-1; the match to TRBD1 covers 8 bases. With V trimmed by 0 bases and J by 7 bases, 5 bases remained unmatched. Looked up from germline, CDR1 is MGHRA and CDR2 is YSYEKL. CDR3 length equals 15 residues. Here the CDR3 reads CASSQEDRAGNEQFF. CDR3 bases: TGCGCCAGCAGCCAAGAGGACAGGGCGGGGAATGAGCAGTTCTTC.

V usage is TRBV2 and J usage is TRBJ2-2, with D perhaps matching TRBD1 (5 bases). Looked up from germline, CDR1 is SNHLY and CDR2 is FYNNEI. This CDR3 is 12 amino acids long. V lost 8 bases and J 7 bases, leaving 11 bases between the germline ends. CDR3 bases: TGTGCCAGCGCAGGGCTAGGCGGGGAGCTGTTTTTT. Amino acid sequence: CASAGLGGELFF.

The rearrangement uses TRBV11-2 and TRBJ2-7; D is possibly TRBD2 (7 bases). Germline assignment: CDR1 SGHAT and CDR2 FQNNGV. Trimming stripped 1 base from V and 1 base from J, with 11 bases between. This CDR3 has 15 amino acids. The CDR3 nucleotides read TGTGCCAGCAGCTTAGGGGCGGGGGCGTCCTACGAGCAGTACTTC. This sequence encodes CASSLGAGASYEQYF.

This chain links TRBV19 with TRBJ2-5; 7 nucleotides line up with TRBD2. The J call may be incorrect, as the DNA end agrees better with TRBJ2-7. Germline CDR1 LNHDA, CDR2 SQIVND (reference sequence). The CDR3 is made up of 14 amino acids. The CDR3 nucleotides read TGTGCCAGTAGTCCCGGGACTATCGGGTACGAGCAGTACTTC. This translates into CASSPGTIGYEQYF.

The genes are TRBV7-9 and TRBJ2-4; 9 nucleotides agree with TRBD1. From germline, CDR1 is SEHNR and CDR2 FQNEAQ (reference sequence). The CDR3 extends over 15 amino acids. V lost 5 bases to trimming and J lost 7 bases; unmatched junction nucleotides: 9. CDR3 in DNA: TGTGCCAGCAGCGAATACAGGGGGCTTTTGAACATTCAGTACTTC. Protein: CASSEYRGLLNIQYF.

The chain uses TRBV11-2 and TRBJ2-6, with 9 bases aligning to TRBD1. The CDR3 runs 18 residues. Germline values: CDR1 SGHAT, CDR2 FQNNGV. The junction had 3 bases not matched to a gene; V was cut back by 0 bases and J by 0 bases. The CDR3 is CASSLEDRGPSGANVLTF. CDR3 nucleotides: TGTGCCAGCAGCTTAGAGGACAGGGGACCCTCTGGGGCCAACGTCCTGACTTTC.

The chain employs TRBV5-6 and TRBJ1-1; D is unclear. The CDR3 consists of 13 residues. V was clipped by 0 bases and J by 4 bases, with 7 bases between them. Per the germline V gene, CDR1 is SGHDT and CDR2 is YYEEEE. CDR3 nucleotides: TGTGCCAGCAGCTTGGGCCCGGGCACTGAAGCTTTCTTT. Its translation is CASSLGPGTEAFF.

CDR3 amino acids: CASLLEANEKLFF. In DNA, the CDR3 is TGTGCCAGTCTTCTTGAGGCTAATGAAAAACTGTTTTTT. The chain has TRBV7-9 and TRBJ1-4; D is undetermined. Germline V gene sequence: CDR1 SEHNR, CDR2 FQNEAQ (reference sequence). This CDR3 has 13 residues. The V end lost 9 bases, the J end lost 3 bases, and 11 bases lay between the germline ends.

The V gene is TRBV5-1, the J gene TRBJ1-3, with D possibly TRBD1 on 6 matching bases. CDR3 length equals 16 residues. V lost 4 bases, J lost 0 bases, and 14 bases lay in between. Germline loops: CDR1 SGHRS, CDR2 YFSETQ. The CDR3 is CASSKDSIGSGNTIYF. CDR3 coding DNA: TGCGCCAGCAGCAAGGACAGCATCGGCTCTGGAAACACCATATATTTT. The full variable domain, its missing parts supplied by reference TRBV5-1 and TRBJ1-3, is KAGVTQTPRYLIKTRGQQVTLSCSPISGHRSVSWYQQTPGQGLQFLFEYFSETQRNKGNFPGRFSGRQFSNSRSEMNVSTLELGDSALYLCASSKDSIGSGNTIYFGEGSWLTVV.

The chain carries TRBV14 and TRBJ2-1, with a possible D match to TRBD1 (6 bases). The V gene's germline CDR1 is SGHDN and CDR2 FVKESK. Trimming pared 4 bases from V and 3 bases from J, leaving 13 bases between. The CDR3 extends over 15 amino acids. CDR3 sequence: CASSLIDRNYNEQFF. The CDR3 region has the DNA TGTGCCAGCAGCCTAATTGACAGGAACTACAATGAGCAGTTCTTC.

The chain is built from TRBV2 and TRBJ1-1; 7 positions agree with TRBD1. The CDR3 consists of 12 residues. Germline trimming cut 8 bases from V and 6 bases from J; bases unmatched to any gene: 6. Germline lookup yields CDR1 SNHLY and CDR2 FYNNEI. The CDR3 DNA reads TGTGCCAGCGTCACAGGGGTCGCTGAAGCTTTCTTT. It specifies CASVTGVAEAFF.

This clone came up a few times. The chain is built from TRBV29-1 and TRBJ2-7; D uncertain. This CDR3 spans 11 amino acids. Per the germline V gene, CDR1 is SQVTM and CDR2 is ANQGSEA. Trimming took off 4 bases at V and 3 bases at J, with 7 bases between the two ends. The CDR3 here is CSVVMGYEQYV. The CDR3 nucleotides are TGCAGCGTTGTAATGGGCTACGAGCAGTACGTC.

This clone appeared a few times. The J gene is TRBJ1-6, the V gene TRBV19; tentative D call: TRBD1 (5 bases). The length of the CDR3 is 14 residues. From germline, CDR1 is LNHDA and CDR2 SQIVND (reference sequence). Trimming left V 7 bases short and J 2 bases short, with 9 bases between. The CDR3, as DNA: TGTGCCAGTACGGCCAGGGCCTATAATTCACCCCTCCACTTT. Amino acids: CASTARAYNSPLHF.

The chain uses TRBV28 and TRBJ2-7, with 8 bases matching TRBD2. The CDR3 length is 14 residues. Germline V gives CDR1 MDHEN, CDR2 SYDVKM. V shed 3 bases and J 5 bases; nucleotides not matched to a gene: 6. For the CDR3, the DNA is TGTGCCAGCAGTTTCCGGGGGGGCCTCGACGAGCAGTACTTC. Protein: CASSFRGGLDEQYF. The entire variable domain, with the rest obtained from reference TRBV28 and TRBJ2-7, is as follows: DVKVTQSSRYLVKRTGEKVFLECVQDMDHENMFWYRQDPGLGLRLIYFSYDVKMKEKGDIPEGYSVSREKKERFSLILESASTNQTSMYLCASSFRGGLDEQYFGPGTRLTVT.

This clone was observed once. This chain links TRBV19 with TRBJ2-1; 10 bases map to TRBD2. CDR1 and CDR2 (germline): LNHDA, SQIVND (reference sequence). The CDR3 consists of 16 residues. J gave up 6 bases and V 2 bases, and 7 bases lay outside the gene matches. CDR3 nucleotide sequence: TGTGCCAGTAGTATACTAGCGGGGGTCTACCTCAATGAGCAGTTCTTC. Its translation is CASSILAGVYLNEQFF.

The CDR3 spells CASSSLSTDTQYF. CDR3 coding DNA: TGTGCCAGCAGCTCGTTGAGCACAGATACGCAGTATTTT. V gene TRBV7-3 combines with J gene TRBJ2-3; D gene ambiguous. The CDR3 loop spans 13 amino acids. Germline CDR1 is SGHTA and CDR2 is FQGTGA. Trimming left V 4 bases short and J 0 bases short, with 5 bases between. Variable domain in full (rest from reference TRBV7-3 and TRBJ2-3): GAGVSQTPSNKVTEKGKYVELRCDPISGHTALYWYRQSLGQGPEFLIYFQGTGAADDSGLPNDRFFAVRPEGSVSTLKIQRTERGDSAVYLCASSSLSTDTQYFGPGTRLTVL.

The V gene is TRBV6-5, the J gene TRBJ1-6; weak D call: TRBD1 (6 bases). V shed 4 bases and J shed 5 bases, with 12 bases lying between them. The CDR3 spans 15 residues. Germline V gives CDR1 MNHEY, CDR2 SVGAGI. The CDR3 DNA follows: TGTGCCAGCAGTTTAGGACAGTTAGATAATTCACCCCTCCACTTT. Translated: CASSLGQLDNSPLHF.

The gene calls are TRBV13 and TRBJ2-5; D possibly corresponds to TRBD1 (5 bases). This CDR3 spans 14 amino acids. Trimming took off 5 bases at V and 5 bases at J, with 15 bases between the two ends. CDR1 is PRHDT, CDR2 FYEKMQ, per germline (reference sequence). CDR3 sequence: CASSTGYQGETQYF. The CDR3 nucleotides read TGTGCCAGCAGCACAGGTTATCAAGGGGAGACCCAGTACTTC.

This chain joins TRBV21-1 and TRBJ1-3; the tabulated D call, TRBD1, remains unverified against the DNA. TRBV21-1 has pseudogene status. The CDR3 is made up of 14 amino acids. The CDR3 region has the DNA TGTGCCAGCAGAGGACAGAACTCTGGAAACACCATATATTTT. Protein: CASRGQNSGNTIYF.

As regards this clone: Other nucleotide sequences in the sample specify the same CDR3. CDR3 protein: CASSLGQYEQYF. The CDR3 nucleotides are TGTGCCAGCAGCTTAGGGCAATACGAGCAGTACTTC. The gene calls are TRBV11-2 and TRBJ2-7; D not certain. Germline-derived CDR1 and CDR2 are SGHAT and FQNNGV. There are 12 residues in the CDR3. V was trimmed by 1 base and J by 4 bases, leaving 5 bases between them.

The rearrangement links TRBV25-1 to TRBJ1-2, with D unresolved. Germline V lookup: CDR1 MGHDK, CDR2 SYGVNS. This CDR3 comprises 11 residues. Trimming cost V 2 bases and J 7 bases, with 5 bases left between them. The CDR3 is CASSETGGYTF. The CDR3, as DNA: TGTGCCAGCAGTGAAACGGGTGGCTACACCTTC.

The rearrangement uses TRBV7-2 and TRBJ2-7, with 8 nucleotides matching TRBD2. The V gene's germline CDR1 is SGHTA and CDR2 FQGNSA. V trimming: 5 bases; J trimming: 5 bases; junction bases outside the gene matches: 5. The CDR3 totals 13 residues. The CDR3 bases are TGTGCCAGCAGCGACGGGACTAGGAACGAGCAGTACTTC. Protein: CASSDGTRNEQYF.